A selection of T cell receptor beta chains follows, all from one sample in a study of blood T cell repertoires in COVID-19. Profiled with immunoSEQ multiplex PCR; TCRdb holds only in-frame clones, not every one. The sample contains nearly 110,000 clones, about two thirds of which appear only once. The sequenced sample consisted of peripheral blood. The receptors stem from a human donor with acute or convalescent COVID-19. The donor label of this sample is uncertain. The CDR3 runs from the conserved cysteine through the conserved F or W. D genes are given only for firm matches. Clone size is stated in some rows and not others, as once, few, many or a class when expanded.

clone_size d_call j_call v_call cdr3_nt cdr3_aa
. TRBD1 TRBJ2-5 TRBV5-4 TGTGCCAGCAGCCTGGACAGGGAAGAGACCCAGTACTTC CASSLDREETQYF
. . TRBJ2-2 TRBV3-1/TRBV3-2 TGTGCCAGCAGCCTATTGAGGGACTTAAACACCGGGGAGCTGTTTTTT CASSLLRDLNTGELFF
. . TRBJ2-5 TRBV7-9 TGTGCCAGCACACAGGGAGGGGAGACCCAGTACTTC CASTQGGETQYF
. . TRBJ1-5 TRBV21-1 TGTGCCAGCAGCAAAGGACAACGCGGGGGTGTGAGTCAGCCCCAGCATTTT CASSKGQRGGVSQPQHF
. . TRBJ1-2 TRBV7-2 TGTGCCAGCAGCTTAACGGGAAGCTATGGCTACACCTTC CASSLTGSYGYTF
. TRBD1 TRBJ1-2 TRBV9 TGTGCCAGCAGCGTAGACAGGGGTTCTAACTATGGCTACACCTTC CASSVDRGSNYGYTF
. TRBD1 TRBJ1-6 TRBV4-1 TGCGCCAGCAGCCAAGTAACCGGGACAGGGGGCTGGAGTTCACCCCTCCACTTT CASSQVTGTGGWSSPLHF
. TRBD1 TRBJ1-6 TRBV7-9 TGTGCCAGCAGCTTGGGGACAGGGTCCTATAATTCACCCCTCCACTTT CASSLGTGSYNSPLHF
. TRBD2 TRBJ2-3 TRBV5-6 TGTGCCAGCAGCTTGAATTCGGGACTAGCGGCTAGCACAGATACGCAGTATTTT CASSLNSGLAASTDTQYF
. TRBD1 TRBJ1-2 TRBV9 TGTGCCAGCAGCTCGACAGGGGGCAACTATGGCTACACCTTC CASSSTGGNYGYTF
once TRBD1 TRBJ2-2 TRBV28 TGTGCCAGCAGTTTGTCGGGACAGGGAAAAACCGGGGAGCTGTTTTTT CASSLSGQGKTGELFF
. TRBD1 TRBJ1-6 TRBV30 TGTGCCTGGAGTGGAGGGGACAGTAATTCACCCCTCCACTTT CAWSGGDSNSPLHF
. TRBD2 TRBJ2-3 TRBV15 TGTGCCACCAGCAGGGGACTAGGACGGTCAGATACGCAGTATTTT CATSRGLGRSDTQYF
. TRBD1 TRBJ1-1 TRBV3-1/TRBV3-2 TGTGCCAGCAGCCCTTACGGAACAGGGGGTAGGGGGAACACTGAAGCTTTCTTT CASSPYGTGGRGNTEAFF
. TRBD1 TRBJ2-6 TRBV12-5 TGTGCTAGTGGACCGACAAACCAGGGGGCTGGGGCCAACGTCCTGACTTTC CASGPTNQGAGANVLTF
many TRBD2 TRBJ2-3 TRBV9 TGTGCCAGCAGCGTAGAAAGCGGGGGGTACACAGATACGCAGTATTTT CASSVESGGYTDTQYF
once . TRBJ2-5 TRBV30 TGTGCCTGGAGTGTACGAGGATCAGGGGAGACCCAGTACTTC CAWSVRGSGETQYF
many . TRBJ1-2 TRBV2 TGTGCCAGCAGTGAACTTAGGCAGGGAAGTGGCTACACCTTC CASSELRQGSGYTF
many . TRBJ2-6 TRBV2 TGTGCCAGCAGCGAGAGCTCCCTCTCTGGGGCCAACGTCCTGACTTTC CASSESSLSGANVLTF
. TRBD1 TRBJ1-6 TRBV19 TGTGCCAGTAGCCCGACAGGGGGCCACCTGAGCTCCTATAATTCACCCCTCCACTTT CASSPTGGHLSSYNSPLHF
. . TRBJ2-2 TRBV24-1 TGTGCCACCGCTAGAGCCCACACCGGGGAGCTGTTTTTT CATARAHTGELFF
. TRBD1 TRBJ2-2 TRBV11-2 TGTGCCAGCACCTGGACAGGGTTTGTCGGGGAGCTGTTTTTT CASTWTGFVGELFF
. TRBD1 TRBJ1-1 TRBV10-2 TGCGCCAGCAGCGGGACAGCTTACACTGAAGCTTTCTTT CASSGTAYTEAFF
. TRBD1 TRBJ1-2 TRBV9 TGTGCCAGCAGCGTAGCACAGGGGTATGGCTACACCTTC CASSVAQGYGYTF
. TRBD1 TRBJ2-5 TRBV29-1 TGCAGCGGCCGGTGGCAACGGACAGGGGTAAAGGAGACCCAGTACTTC CSGRWQRTGVKETQYF
. . TRBJ2-7 TRBV13 TGTGCCAGCAGCTACTACAGGGTCGAGCAGTACTTC CASSYYRVEQYF
. . TRBJ2-3 TRBV12-5 TGTGCTAGTGGTTTGGTAAGGGGGATGTGGGGCACAGATACGCAGTATTTT CASGLVRGMWGTDTQYF
. TRBD1 TRBJ1-4 TRBV19 TGTGCCAGCCGTACGACAGGGGGGGGTGAAAAACTGTTTTTT CASRTTGGGEKLFF
. TRBD1 TRBJ2-3 TRBV18 TGTGCCAGCTCGCCAAGACAGGGGGCCCCAGATACGCAGTATTTT CASSPRQGAPDTQYF
few TRBD1 TRBJ2-7 TRBV29-1 TGCAGCGTTGGGAGGACAGGTACCTACGAGCAGTACTTC CSVGRTGTYEQYF
many . TRBJ2-6 TRBV6-1 TGTGCCAGCAGTGGCCCCGGACAGACTGGGGCCAACGTCCTGACTTTC CASSGPGQTGANVLTF
many . TRBJ2-4 TRBV7-9 TGTGCCAGCAGCTCCAAGGGGGCCAAAAACATTCAGTACTTC CASSSKGAKNIQYF
. . TRBJ2-1 TRBV7-9 TGTGCCAGCAGCTTAGTCTATGAGCAGTTCTTC CASSLVYEQFF
many TRBD1 TRBJ1-6 TRBV2 TGTGCCAGCAGTCTTAGGGACAGGGGACCCCTCCACTTT CASSLRDRGPLHF
. TRBD1 TRBJ1-2 TRBV12-3/TRBV12-4 TGTGCCAGCAGTTTGGGACAGGGTTATGGCTACACCTTC CASSLGQGYGYTF
. TRBD2 TRBJ2-7 TRBV19 TGTGCCAGTAGCCCCGGGGCCAGCGGGGCCTACGAGCAGTACTTC CASSPGASGAYEQYF
many . TRBJ1-1 TRBV4-1 TGCGCCAGCAGCCAAGATCCGGGACATATTAGACTGAACACTGAAGCTTTCTTT CASSQDPGHIRLNTEAFF
once TRBD2 TRBJ2-4 TRBV5-8 TGTGCCAGCAGCTTTGGGAGGGTCAAAAACATTCAGTACTTC CASSFGRVKNIQYF
few TRBD1 TRBJ2-1 TRBV23-1 TGCGCCGCTGGGGACAGGAGTTACAATGAGCAGTTCTTC CAAGDRSYNEQFF
. . TRBJ1-1 TRBV7-3 TGTGCCAGCAGTCGACAGGAAAACACTGAAGCTTTCTTT CASSRQENTEAFF
. TRBD2 TRBJ2-7 TRBV5-6 TGTGCCAGCAGCCCCCCGTGGGGGGGGAGTTACGAGCAGTACTTC CASSPPWGGSYEQYF
. . TRBJ1-6 TRBV7-9 TGTGCCAGCACCAGGGACTGGGATTCACCCCTCCACTTT CASTRDWDSPLHF
. . TRBJ2-5 TRBV7-2 TGTGCCAGCAGTTCTGGGCAGGTTGAGACCCAGTACTTC CASSSGQVETQYF
. . TRBJ2-1 TRBV3-1/TRBV3-2 TGTGCCAGCAGCCAAGTTGGGGGCACGTACAATGAGCAGTTCTTC CASSQVGGTYNEQFF
. . TRBJ1-1 TRBV7-3 TGTGCCAGCAGCTTAGGCAGGAACACTGAAGCTTTCTTT CASSLGRNTEAFF
. . TRBJ2-3 TRBV4-1 TGCGCCAGCAGCCCGACAGGAGGTATGGGCACAGATACGCAGTATTTT CASSPTGGMGTDTQYF
once TRBD2 TRBJ2-5 TRBV7-6 TGTGCCAGCAGCCACGGGACTAGTGGGGGGGGAGAGACCCAGTACTTC CASSHGTSGGGETQYF
. . TRBJ2-2 TRBV9 TGTGCCAGCAGCGTAGCCACACGAACAGGGAGCGGGGAGCTGTTTTTT CASSVATRTGSGELFF
. . TRBJ2-1 TRBV10-3 TGTGCCATCAACGCAGGTTCAAACTACAATGAGCAGTTCTTC CAINAGSNYNEQFF
. . TRBJ2-1 TRBV19 TGTGCCGTGGCCTCGGGAAATGAGCAGTTCTTC CAVASGNEQFF
. . TRBJ1-1 TRBV3-1/TRBV3-2 TGTGCCAGCAGCCAAGATCCGGGACAACCGAACACTGAAGCTTTCTTT CASSQDPGQPNTEAFF
. TRBD2 TRBJ2-1 TRBV3-1/TRBV3-2 TGTGCCAGCAGCCAACTAGCGGGGGGGCCCATTGTTGAGCAGTTCTTC CASSQLAGGPIVEQFF
. TRBD1 TRBJ2-4 TRBV18 TGTGCCAGCTCATCGCGGGACAGGGGGAACATTCAGTACTTC CASSSRDRGNIQYF
. TRBD1 TRBJ2-5 TRBV5-1 TGCGCCAGCAGGGCGACAGGGTTAGATGGGGAGACCCAGTACTTC CASRATGLDGETQYF
many . TRBJ1-1 TRBV3-1/TRBV3-2 TGTGCCAGCAGCCCGGGGGAGGGATGGGGTACTGAAGCTTTCTTT CASSPGEGWGTEAFF
. TRBD1 TRBJ2-5 TRBV3-1/TRBV3-2 TGTGCCAGCAGCCACATTGGACAGGGGGAGACCCAGTACTTC CASSHIGQGETQYF
. . TRBJ1-5 TRBV5-1 TGCGCCAGCAGCCAATTTTATCCATCAGGGCGGCCGTGCGGCAATCAGCCCCAGCATTTT CASSQFYPSGRPCGNQPQHF
. . TRBJ1-5 TRBV27 TGTGCCAGCAGAGCGTACGACAATCAGCCCCAGCATTTT CASRAYDNQPQHF
. TRBD1 TRBJ1-6 TRBV18 TGTGCCAGCTCACCAACCAGGGGGCCAAATAATTCACCCCTCCACTTT CASSPTRGPNNSPLHF
few . TRBJ1-4 TRBV12-3/TRBV12-4 TGTGCCAGCCCTCCGGGGACACGGTCGTTTTTT CASPPGTRSFF